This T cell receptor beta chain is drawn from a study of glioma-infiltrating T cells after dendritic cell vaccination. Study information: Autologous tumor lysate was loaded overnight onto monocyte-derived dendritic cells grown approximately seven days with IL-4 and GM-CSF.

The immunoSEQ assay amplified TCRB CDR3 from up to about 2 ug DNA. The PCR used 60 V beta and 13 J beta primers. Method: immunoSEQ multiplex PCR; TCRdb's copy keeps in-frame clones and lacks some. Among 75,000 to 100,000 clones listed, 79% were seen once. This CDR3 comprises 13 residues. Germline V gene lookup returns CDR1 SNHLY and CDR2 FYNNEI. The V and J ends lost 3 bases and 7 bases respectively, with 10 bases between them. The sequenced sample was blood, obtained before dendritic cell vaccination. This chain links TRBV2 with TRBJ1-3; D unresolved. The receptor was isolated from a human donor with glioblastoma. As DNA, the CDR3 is TGTGCCAGCAGTGATTTGTTCGTGAACACCATATATTTT. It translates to CASSDLFVNTIYF. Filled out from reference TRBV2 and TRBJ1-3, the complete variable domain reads EPEVTQTPSHQVTQMGQEVILRCVPISNHLYFYWYRQILGQKVEFLVSFYNNEISEKSEIFDDQFSVERPDGSNFTLKIRSTKLEDSAMYFCASSDLFVNTIYFGEGSWLTVV.